Listed below are T cell receptor beta chains from one sample, sequenced in a study of shared clonotypes between healthy human individuals. The assay was immunoSEQ multiplex PCR, and TCRdb's table has in-frame clones only and misses some. The sample shows more than 2 million clones, 85% to 95% of them seen only once. The sample comprised naive CD4+ T cells sorted from blood. The receptor set was obtained from a man between 18 and 29 years old in good health. The CDR3 runs from the conserved cysteine through the conserved F or W. Fields, in order: V gene, D gene, clone size, J gene, CDR3 protein, CDR3 DNA. A D gene is named only where the DNA matches it firmly. Clone size is given for some rows only: seen once, a few or many times, or a class if the clone is expanded.

TRBV5-1	.	.	TRBJ2-7	CASSPLTVSSYEQYF	TGCGCCAGCAGCCCATTGACAGTCAGCTCCTACGAGCAGTACTTC
TRBV29-1	.	.	TRBJ1-1	CSVDSFRGTTEAFF	TGCAGCGTTGATAGTTTTAGAGGGACCACTGAAGCTTTCTTT
TRBV6-6	TRBD1	.	TRBJ1-1	CAIFLGTGVGNTEAFF	TGTGCCATCTTCCTCGGGACAGGGGTTGGGAACACTGAAGCTTTCTTT
TRBV4-1	.	.	TRBJ2-5	CASSPGYGTIQETQYF	TGCGCCAGCAGCCCCGGATACGGGACCATCCAAGAGACCCAGTACTTC
TRBV27	.	.	TRBJ2-7	CASSPYRDRSYEQYF	TGTGCCAGCAGTCCCTACAGGGATCGGTCCTACGAGCAGTACTTC
TRBV19	.	.	TRBJ2-2	CAGTAGNTGELFF	TGTGCCGGAACAGCAGGGAACACCGGGGAGCTGTTTTTT
TRBV27	.	once	TRBJ1-2	CATYSVISGYGYTF	TGTGCCACTTATTCCGTAATCTCTGGGTATGGCTACACCTTC
TRBV5-1	.	.	TRBJ1-1	CASSYRDTLNTEAFF	TGCGCCAGCAGCTACCGGGACACCTTGAACACTGAAGCTTTCTTT
TRBV6-5	.	.	TRBJ2-1	CASSYRGSSEQFF	TGTGCCAGCAGTTATCGGGGTAGTTCTGAGCAGTTCTTC
TRBV7-2	.	.	TRBJ2-7	CASSLVYTSYEQYF	TGTGCCAGCAGCTTAGTGTATACCTCCTACGAGCAGTACTTC
TRBV28	.	.	TRBJ1-3	CASRTAGNTIYF	TGTGCCAGCAGGACGGCCGGAAACACCATATATTTT
TRBV7-2	.	.	TRBJ2-7	CASSFSGTDSYEQYF	TGTGCCAGCAGCTTCTCCGGGACCGACTCCTACGAGCAGTACTTC
TRBV25-1	TRBD1	.	TRBJ1-2	CASSGTGGAIYGYTF	TGTGCCAGCAGTGGGACAGGGGGCGCCATCTATGGCTACACCTTC
TRBV7-6	.	.	TRBJ2-5	CASSLEVETQYF	TGTGCCAGCAGCTTAGAGGTAGAGACCCAGTACTTC
TRBV4-2	.	.	TRBJ1-5	CASSQEVNQPQHF	TGTGCCAGCAGCCAAGAGGTCAATCAGCCCCAGCATTTT
TRBV6-5	.	.	TRBJ2-5	CASRIRPQGETQYF	TGTGCCAGCAGGATTCGACCCCAGGGAGAGACCCAGTACTTC
TRBV21-1	.	.	TRBJ2-2	CASSKQGGTGELFF	TGTGCCAGCAGCAAACAAGGGGGCACCGGGGAGCTGTTTTTT
TRBV9	.	.	TRBJ1-1	CASSINRAGTEAFF	TGTGCCAGCAGCATTAACAGGGCAGGCACTGAAGCTTTCTTT
TRBV5-1	TRBD2	once	TRBJ2-7	CASSIAGVTYEQYF	TGCGCCAGCAGCATAGCGGGAGTGACCTACGAGCAGTACTTC
TRBV7-9	.	.	TRBJ1-2	CASGGSGTNGYTF	TGTGCCAGCGGGGGTTCCGGGACCAATGGCTACACCTTC
TRBV28	.	.	TRBJ2-3	CASSPRRDTDTQYF	TGTGCCAGCAGTCCCAGGCGGGACACAGATACGCAGTATTTT
TRBV7-9	TRBD1	.	TRBJ2-2	CASSSGQVGTGELFF	TGTGCCAGCAGCTCCGGACAGGTCGGCACCGGGGAGCTGTTTTTT
TRBV5-6	.	.	TRBJ1-1	CASSGGGTEAFF	TGTGCCAGCAGCGGAGGGGGAACTGAAGCTTTCTTT
TRBV9	TRBD2	.	TRBJ2-7	CASSVAATSGGNEQYF	TGTGCCAGCAGCGTAGCCGCGACTAGCGGGGGTAACGAGCAGTACTTC
TRBV27	.	.	TRBJ2-7	CASSSNMPPLEQYF	TGTGCCAGCAGTTCGAACATGCCCCCCCTCGAGCAGTACTTC
TRBV30	.	.	TRBJ1-2	CAWTRDRNSYGYTF	TGTGCCTGGACCCGAGACAGAAATTCCTATGGCTACACCTTC
TRBV5-4	TRBD2	.	TRBJ2-5	CASSLGLAGLETQYF	TGTGCCAGCAGCTTGGGACTAGCGGGATTGGAGACCCAGTACTTC
TRBV7-9	TRBD2	.	TRBJ2-1	CASSPGSGGLPYNEQFF	TGTGCCAGCAGCCCCGGCTCGGGGGGGCTCCCCTACAATGAGCAGTTCTTC
TRBV29-1	.	.	TRBJ2-1	CSATVNSYNEQFF	TGCAGCGCAACAGTTAACTCCTACAATGAGCAGTTCTTC
TRBV4-3	.	.	TRBJ2-3	CASSQEGSPPTDTQYF	TGCGCCAGCAGCCAAGAAGGGTCTCCCCCCACAGATACGCAGTATTTT
TRBV6-5	TRBD2	once	TRBJ2-1	CASTKERGSYNEQFF	TGTGCCAGCACTAAGGAGCGGGGGTCCTACAATGAGCAGTTCTTC
TRBV5-1	TRBD2	.	TRBJ2-1	CASSLVAGRGRGRNEQFF	TGCGCCAGCAGCTTGGTCGCGGGACGCGGGAGGGGACGGAATGAGCAGTTCTTC
TRBV25-1	.	.	TRBJ1-3	CASSDARDSGNTIYF	TGTGCCAGCAGTGACGCCAGGGACTCTGGAAACACCATATATTTT
TRBV19	TRBD1	.	TRBJ1-2	CASSTGTGGYGYTF	TGTGCCAGTAGTACCGGGACAGGGGGCTATGGCTACACCTTC
TRBV18	.	.	TRBJ1-3	CASSPQYEPVSGNTIYF	TGTGCCAGCTCACCACAGTACGAACCGGTCTCTGGAAACACCATATATTTT
TRBV11-2	.	.	TRBJ1-5	CASSAGGWVDSNQPQHF	TGTGCCAGCAGTGCAGGTGGATGGGTAGATAGCAATCAGCCCCAGCATTTT
TRBV7-8	TRBD1	.	TRBJ2-7	CASSQGQVGSSYEQYF	TGTGCCAGCAGCCAGGGACAGGTCGGAAGCTCCTACGAGCAGTACTTC
TRBV5-1	.	.	TRBJ1-5	CASSLWASDSNQPQHF	TGCGCCAGCAGCTTGTGGGCTTCTGATAGCAATCAGCCCCAGCATTTT
TRBV9	.	.	TRBJ2-7	CASSVEGEGSYEQYF	TGTGCCAGCAGCGTAGAGGGGGAGGGATCCTACGAGCAGTACTTC
TRBV10-3	.	.	TRBJ2-1	CAISALDNEQFF	TGTGCCATCAGTGCTCTGGACAATGAGCAGTTCTTC
TRBV6-6	.	.	TRBJ1-6	CAVREDRNSPLHF	TGTGCCGTTCGTGAGGATCGGAATTCACCCCTCCACTTT
TRBV6-4	.	.	TRBJ1-4	CATTTLVRTSNEKLFF	TGTGCCACCACCACGCTGGTTCGCACTTCCAATGAAAAACTGTTTTTT
TRBV7-2	.	.	TRBJ2-7	CASSLKAPTPVFLYEQYF	TGTGCCAGCAGCTTAAAGGCTCCTACCCCGGTCTTCCTCTACGAGCAGTACTTC
TRBV10-1	TRBD2	.	TRBJ2-3	CASSESSGRATDTQYF	TGCGCCAGCAGTGAGTCGAGCGGGAGGGCAACAGATACGCAGTATTTT
TRBV2	TRBD1	.	TRBJ1-4	CASRGTGRAEKLFF	TGTGCCAGCAGAGGGACAGGGAGGGCCGAAAAACTGTTTTTT